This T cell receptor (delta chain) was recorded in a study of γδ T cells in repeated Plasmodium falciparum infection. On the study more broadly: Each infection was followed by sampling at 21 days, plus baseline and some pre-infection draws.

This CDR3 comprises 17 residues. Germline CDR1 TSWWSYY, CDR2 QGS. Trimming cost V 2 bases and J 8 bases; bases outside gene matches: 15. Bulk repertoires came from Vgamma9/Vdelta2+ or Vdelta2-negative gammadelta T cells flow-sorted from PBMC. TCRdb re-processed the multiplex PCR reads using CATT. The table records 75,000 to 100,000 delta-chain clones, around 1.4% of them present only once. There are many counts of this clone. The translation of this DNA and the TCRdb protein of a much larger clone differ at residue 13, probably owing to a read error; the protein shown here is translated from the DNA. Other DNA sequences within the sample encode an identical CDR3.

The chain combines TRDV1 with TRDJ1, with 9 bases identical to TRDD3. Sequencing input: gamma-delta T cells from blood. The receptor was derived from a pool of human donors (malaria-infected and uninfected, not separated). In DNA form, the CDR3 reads TGTGCTCTTGGGGAAATCCCTTCCTTTACTGGGGGAGACAAACTCATCTTT. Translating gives CALGEIPSFTGGDKLIF.